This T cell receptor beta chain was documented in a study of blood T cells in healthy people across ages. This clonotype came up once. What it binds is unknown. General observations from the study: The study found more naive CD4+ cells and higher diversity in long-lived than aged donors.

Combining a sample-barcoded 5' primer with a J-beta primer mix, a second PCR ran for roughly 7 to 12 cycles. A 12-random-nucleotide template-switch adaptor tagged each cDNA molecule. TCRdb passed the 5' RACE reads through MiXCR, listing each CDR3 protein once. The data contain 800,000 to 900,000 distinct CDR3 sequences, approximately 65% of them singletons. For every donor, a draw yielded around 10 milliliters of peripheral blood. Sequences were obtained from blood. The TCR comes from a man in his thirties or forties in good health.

Written as DNA, the CDR3 is TGTGCCAGCAGCTTAGATCGGCCAGCGGGGGCCCTTTTGTTTGGGGAGCTGTTTTTT. Encoded protein: CASSLDRPAGALLFGELFF. J is TRBJ2-2 and V is TRBV11-2, with 8 bases lining up with TRBD2. Germline V CDR1 and CDR2: SGHAT, FQNNGV. Unmatched junction bases numbered 17, after V lost 0 bases and J lost 8 bases. This CDR3 is built from 19 residues.